This T cell receptor (beta chain) was sequenced during a study of T cell repertoires in cytomegalovirus infection. Study information: Shared public TCR beta signatures pointed to both CMV infection and a matching HLA type.

TCRdb reprocessed the reads with MiXCR, giving one entry per CDR3 protein. The data hold hundreds of thousands of distinct CDR3 sequences, with 22% observed a single time. This clonotype was counted only a few times. The germline V gene has CDR1 SEHNR and CDR2 FQNEAQ (reference sequence). J was trimmed by 1 base and V by 3 bases; bases with no gene match: 2. The CDR3 loop spans 16 amino acids. Specimen: CD8+ T cells from PBMCs. The source is a human donor in good health (CMV status not recorded). Some clones in this sample may be carry-over from other donors' samples. This rearrangement joins TRBV7-9 to TRBJ2-2; 10 nucleotides line up with TRBD1. In nucleotides, the CDR3 is TGTGCCAGCAGCTTGACAGGGGGCGTGAACACCGGGGAGCTGTTTTTT. The encoded protein is CASSLTGGVNTGELFF.